These 14 T cell receptor beta chains were all obtained from the same sample, sequenced in a study of low-dose radiotherapy and immunotherapy resistance in tumors. Time point noted: after trial treatment. Treatment: LDRT plus nivolumab, ipilimumab, low-dose cyclophosphamide and aspirin (RACIN trial). Both TCRalpha and TCRbeta chains were reverse transcribed with V-gene-specific primers. A roughly 19-cycle PCR with a constant-region primer and V-primer adapter amplified TCRs. MiXCR, applied by TCRdb to the reads, yields one record per CDR3 protein. Among tens of thousands of distinct CDR3 sequences, under 25% were seen once, and the ten largest hold just under 9.5%. This material consisted of PBMCs, taken after low-dose radiotherapy plus immunotherapy. These receptor sequences come from a female donor with ovarian cancer.

In its sample, this clonotype was seen many times. This chain connects TRBV7-2 to TRBJ1-2, with a tentative D call TRBD1 (5 bases). There are 15 residues in the CDR3. The ends were cut back, 4 bases at V and 4 bases at J, with 16 bases in the middle. Germline V CDR1 and CDR2: SGHTA, FQGNSA. The CDR3: CASSWPDRGVYGYTF. The DNA of the CDR3 is TGTGCCAGCAGCTGGCCTGACCGGGGCGTCTATGGCTACACCTTC.

At least ten counts were recorded for this clonotype. This chain uses TRBV2 with TRBJ2-7; TRBD1 matches at 10 bases. The CDR3 contains 14 residues. From germline, CDR1 is SNHLY and CDR2 FYNNEI. V gave up 3 bases and J gave up 6 bases; unmatched junction bases: 5. The CDR3 region has the DNA TGTGCCAGCAGTGACGACAGGGGGCGCGGCGAGCAGTACTTC. This codes for CASSDDRGRGEQYF.

This clonotype was seen many times. The V call is TRBV2, the J call TRBJ2-3; a possible D gene is TRBD2 (6 bases). The CDR3 loop spans 13 amino acids. V lost 5 bases to trimming and J lost 9 bases, with 15 bases between them. The V gene's germline CDR1 is SNHLY and CDR2 FYNNEI. CDR3 DNA: TGTGCCAGCAGTACAGAGGCCCGGGGGACGCAGTATTTT. Amino acids: CASSTEARGTQYF.

This clonotype was seen many times. The genes are TRBV5-1 and TRBJ1-5; perhaps TRBD1 as D (6 bases). Trimming stripped 4 bases from V and 4 bases from J, with 15 bases between. Germline CDR1 and CDR2: SGHRS and YFSETQ. The CDR3 is 15 residues long. The CDR3 sequence: CASSHGTGRNQPQHF. The DNA for the CDR3 is TGCGCCAGCAGCCATGGCACAGGGCGGAATCAGCCCCAGCATTTT.

This clonotype was counted ten times or more. A junction end diverges from the germline sequence, so it may reflect a read error. This chain joins TRBV16 and TRBJ2-7, with no clear D. The germline CDR1 and CDR2 sequences are KGHSY and FQNENV. The CDR3 is made up of 13 amino acids. The CDR3 is CGSSQSSVYEQYF. DNA of the CDR3: TGTGGCAGCAGCCAATCGAGTGTCTACGAGCAGTACTTC. Using reference TRBV16 and TRBJ2-7 for the parts outside the CDR3, the full variable domain is GEEVAQTPKHLVRGEGQKAKLYCAPIKGHSYVFWYQQVLKNEFKFLISFQNENVFDETGMPKERFSAKCLPNSPCSLEIQATKLEDSAVYFCGSSQSSVYEQYFGPGTRLTVT.

The chain employs TRBV4-2 and TRBJ2-5, with 9 positions matching TRBD2. The CDR3 is 17 residues long. Germline V CDR1 and CDR2: LGHNA, YNFKEQ. The V and J ends lost 1 base and 4 bases, in that order; junction bases with no gene match: 10. The CDR3 coding sequence is TGTGCCAGCAGCCAAGGAACGGTGCTAGCGGGAAGAGAGACCCAGTACTTC. It codes for CASSQGTVLAGRETQYF.

Worth noting for this clonotype: The likely explanation is a read error, given a far larger clone one base away. The J gene is TRBJ2-1, the V gene TRBV7-8; D not resolved. CDR1 SGHVS and CDR2 FQNEAQ come from the germline V gene. V was shortened by 4 bases and J by 10 bases, with 11 bases between the two germline ends. The CDR3 consists of 12 residues. The DNA of the CDR3 is TGTGCCAGCAGCTCATGGTCCCACGAGCAGTTCTTC. Translated, it gives CASSSWSHEQFF.

This clonotype was seen at least ten times. This chain connects TRBV19 to TRBJ2-1, with D tentatively TRBD1 (5 bases). Trimming removed 6 bases at V and 10 bases at J, with 16 bases between. The germline CDR1 and CDR2 sequences are LNHDA and SQIVND (reference sequence). CDR3 size: 13 residues. CDR3 coding DNA: TGTGCCAGTAGCACGTTATTCGCAGGGGAGCAGTTCTTC. Protein product: CASSTLFAGEQFF.

This clonotype was recorded at least ten times. The chain uses TRBV2 and TRBJ2-7, with D perhaps TRBD1 or TRBD2 (6 bases each). CDR1 is SNHLY and CDR2 is FYNNEI in the germline V gene. This CDR3 has 15 residues. Trimming removed 2 bases from V and 2 bases from J, with 13 bases in between. The CDR3 sequence is CASSERGTPPYEQYF. Written as DNA, the CDR3 is TGTGCCAGCAGTGAACGGGGGACACCTCCCTACGAGCAGTACTTC.

This clonotype was counted ten times or more. J is TRBJ2-5 and V is TRBV30; 12 bases are a match to TRBD2. The V segment lost 3 bases and the J segment 4 bases; nucleotides outside the gene matches: 6. Germline V lookup: CDR1 GTSNPN, CDR2 SVGIG (reference sequence). The CDR3 has 15 residues. DNA of the CDR3: TGTGCCTGGAGCGCTAGCGGGGGGGCCCCAGAGACCCAGTACTTC. It codes for CAWSASGGAPETQYF.

This clonotype was seen at least ten times. The chain combines TRBV19 with TRBJ2-6; 7 nucleotides agree with TRBD2. Germline values: CDR1 LNHDA, CDR2 SQIVND (reference sequence). Trimming removed 6 bases from V and 4 bases from J; junction bases left unmatched: 9. This CDR3 contains 16 residues. In DNA, the CDR3 is TGTGCCAGTAGCCCGAGGCGGGAGCCCGGGGCCAACGTCCTGACTTTC. The encoded protein is CASSPRREPGANVLTF.

This clonotype appeared many times. The chain combines TRBV6-2 or TRBV6-3 with TRBJ2-7, with TRBD1 identical over 9 bases. Per the germline V gene, CDR1 is MNHEY and CDR2 is SVGEGT. The ends lost 8 bases at V and 4 bases at J; junction bases unmatched: 9. The CDR3 spans 14 residues. The CDR3 sequence: CASGGTGGKYEQYF. The CDR3 nucleotides are TGTGCCAGCGGGGGAACAGGGGGCAAGTACGAGCAGTACTTC.

This clonotype was picked up many times. The chain carries TRBV6-1 and TRBJ2-1, with unresolved D. Germline CDR1 MNHNS, CDR2 SASEGT. The CDR3 has 13 amino acids. The ends were cut back, 4 bases at V and 3 bases at J, with 7 bases in the middle. The DNA for the CDR3 is TGTGCCAGCAGTGGATACAGCTACAATGAGCAGTTCTTC. Translation gives CASSGYSYNEQFF.

This clonotype was counted a few times. This chain uses TRBV28 with TRBJ2-7, with 7 bases identical to TRBD1. Germline trimming cut 8 bases from V and 0 bases from J; bases unmatched to any gene: 7. CDR3 length equals 14 residues. In germline, CDR1 is MDHEN, CDR2 SYDVKM. The CDR3: CASSQTGFSYEQYF. CDR3 coding DNA: TGTGCCAGCTCACAGACAGGGTTCTCCTACGAGCAGTACTTC.